A selection of T cell receptor beta chains follows, all from one sample in a study of beta chain features in type 1 diabetes. Sequencing used immunoSEQ multiplex PCR; TCRdb keeps in-frame clones, though not all of them. The data hold roughly 160,000 clones, with 7.5% to 8.5% observed a single time. Sequenced: central memory CD4+ T cells from blood. The receptor source for this set is a young man with type 1 diabetes. CDR3s include the opening cysteine and the closing phenylalanine or tryptophan. Each record gives: J gene, D gene, V gene, clone size, CDR3 DNA, CDR3 protein. The D gene is left open where the match is weak. Size tells how often a clone was seen (once, few, many) or the class of an expanded clone, and some rows leave it out.

J gene: TRBJ2-3; D gene: -; V gene: TRBV27; clone size: few; CDR3 DNA: TGTGCCAGCAGACAGCGCACAGATACGCAGTATTTT; CDR3 protein: CASRQRTDTQYF
J gene: TRBJ2-2; D gene: TRBD1; V gene: TRBV5-1; clone size: -; CDR3 DNA: TGCGCCAGCAGACAACAGGGGTACACCGGGGAGCTGTTTTTT; CDR3 protein: CASRQQGYTGELFF
J gene: TRBJ2-6; D gene: -; V gene: TRBV5-6; clone size: few; CDR3 DNA: TGTGCCAGCAGCTTGGATGCGGGACTGAAAACTGGGGCCAACGTCCTGACTTTC; CDR3 protein: CASSLDAGLKTGANVLTF
J gene: TRBJ1-2; D gene: -; V gene: TRBV19; clone size: -; CDR3 DNA: TGTGCCAGTCTTCCCGGGGAAAACTATGGCTACACCTTC; CDR3 protein: CASLPGENYGYTF
J gene: TRBJ2-5; D gene: TRBD2; V gene: TRBV7-2; clone size: -; CDR3 DNA: TGTGCCAGCAGCATGGGGACTAGCGGGGGCGTGACCCAGTACTTC; CDR3 protein: CASSMGTSGGVTQYF
J gene: TRBJ2-6; D gene: -; V gene: TRBV5-1; clone size: -; CDR3 DNA: TGCGCCAGCAGCTTCGAGTTTGGGGCCAACGTCCTGACTTTC; CDR3 protein: CASSFEFGANVLTF
J gene: TRBJ2-7; D gene: -; V gene: TRBV29-1; clone size: many; CDR3 DNA: TGCAGCGTGACCTCCGAGGTGCAGTACTTC; CDR3 protein: CSVTSEVQYF
J gene: TRBJ2-6; D gene: TRBD1; V gene: TRBV18; clone size: few; CDR3 DNA: TGTGCCAGCTCACCCCAGGGGGCCCGCTCTGGGGCCAACGTCCTGACTTTC; CDR3 protein: CASSPQGARSGANVLTF
J gene: TRBJ2-4; D gene: TRBD1; V gene: TRBV6-6; clone size: many; CDR3 DNA: TGTGCCAGCAGGCACCAGGACAGGGAGAACATTCAGTACTTC; CDR3 protein: CASRHQDRENIQYF
J gene: TRBJ2-2; D gene: TRBD2; V gene: TRBV9; clone size: -; CDR3 DNA: TGTGCCAGCAGCGGTCTAGCGGGGAGCCGGGAGCTGTTTTTT; CDR3 protein: CASSGLAGSRELFF
J gene: TRBJ2-7; D gene: TRBD2; V gene: TRBV5-4; clone size: -; CDR3 DNA: TGTGCCAGCCAGCGGGAGAGCTCCTACGAGCAGTACTTC; CDR3 protein: CASQRESSYEQYF
J gene: TRBJ2-7; D gene: -; V gene: TRBV7-2; clone size: few; CDR3 DNA: TGTGCCAGCAGCTTAGACAACCACGAGCAGTACTTC; CDR3 protein: CASSLDNHEQYF
J gene: TRBJ1-2; D gene: -; V gene: TRBV21-1; clone size: few; CDR3 DNA: TGTGCCAGCAGCAAAGACAGGACAGCCTATGGCTACACCTTC; CDR3 protein: CASSKDRTAYGYTF
J gene: TRBJ2-1; D gene: TRBD2; V gene: TRBV29-1; clone size: few; CDR3 DNA: TGCAGCGTTGACGCCGGACTAGCAAGCTCCTACAATGAGCAGTTCTTC; CDR3 protein: CSVDAGLASSYNEQFF
J gene: TRBJ2-7; D gene: -; V gene: TRBV5-1; clone size: few; CDR3 DNA: TGCGCCAGCAGCTTGGACGGGACACTATCCTACGAGCAGTACTTC; CDR3 protein: CASSLDGTLSYEQYF
J gene: TRBJ2-7; D gene: -; V gene: TRBV20-1; clone size: -; CDR3 DNA: TGCAGTGCTAGAGACAGCGTCGAGCAGTACTTC; CDR3 protein: CSARDSVEQYF
J gene: TRBJ2-2; D gene: -; V gene: TRBV7-2; clone size: few; CDR3 DNA: TGTGCCAGCAGCCTACTAAGGAACACCGGGGAGCTGTTTTTT; CDR3 protein: CASSLLRNTGELFF